Listed here are 15 T cell receptor beta chains from one sample, sequenced in a study of blood T cell repertoires in COVID-19. TCRdb keeps only in-frame clones here, not all; method: immunoSEQ multiplex PCR. The sample comprises approximately 250,000 clones, approximately 84% of which are singletons, and around 16% rests with the top ten. Sequenced material: PBMCs or T cells enriched from blood (not recorded which). The receptors originated from a man aged 40-55 years who had recovered from COVID-19.

This clone appeared a single time. V usage is TRBV7-2 and J usage is TRBJ1-2; TRBD1 might be the D (6 bases). The V end was cut by 5 bases, the J end by 10 bases, with 17 bases between. This CDR3 contains 13 residues. CDR1 is SGHTA and CDR2 is FQGNSA in the germline V gene. CDR3 protein: CASSPGGRADYTF. In DNA form, the CDR3 reads TGTGCCAGCAGCCCTGGGGGCAGGGCGGACTACACCTTC.

Notes on this clone: At one of its ends the junction is not consistent with the germline gene, which may arise from a read error. The chain links TRBV11-2 to TRBJ1-2, with 8 bases fitting TRBD1. Germline V gives CDR1 SGHAT, CDR2 FQNNGV. CDR3 length equals 15 residues. In DNA, the CDR3 is TGTGCCAGCAGCTTAGCACAGGGGGACGGCTATGGCCACACCTTC. It yields the protein CASSLAQGDGYGHTF.

The sample holds one count of this clone. The gene calls are TRBV19 and TRBJ2-2; TRBD2 aligns across 8 bases. There are 15 residues in the CDR3. The V segment lost 8 bases and the J segment 6 bases; nucleotides outside the gene matches: 11. CDR1 is LNHDA and CDR2 is SQIVND in the germline V gene (reference sequence). The CDR3 DNA reads TGTGCCAGTCGTCAAGCCGGGACTAGAGCCGGGGAGCTGTTTTTT. Its protein is CASRQAGTRAGELFF.

The rearrangement joins TRBV5-1 to TRBJ1-1; D perhaps matches TRBD1 (5 bases). V gave up 7 bases and J gave up 1 base, with 11 bases separating them. This CDR3 has 13 residues. Looked up from germline, CDR1 is SGHRS and CDR2 is YFSETQ. This chain's CDR3 is CASALQANTEAFF. The CDR3 DNA reads TGCGCCAGCGCCTTACAGGCGAACACTGAAGCTTTCTTT.

The rearrangement joins TRBV6-5 to TRBJ1-6; a weak D match, TRBD1 (5 bases). Germline V lookup: CDR1 MNHEY, CDR2 SVGAGI. CDR3 length equals 16 residues. V gave up 0 bases and J gave up 7 bases, with 13 bases separating them. The CDR3 sequence: CASSYSMQGDNSPLHF. The CDR3 nucleotides are TGTGCCAGCAGTTACTCGATGCAGGGTGACAATTCACCCCTCCACTTT.

The rearrangement links TRBV5-1 to TRBJ2-6; D may be TRBD2 (5 bases). CDR3 length: 17 amino acids. V was pared by 0 bases and J by 0 bases, with 10 bases between. The V gene's germline CDR1 is SGHRS and CDR2 YFSETQ. The CDR3 sequence: CASSLAVGSSGANVLTF. CDR3 in DNA: TGCGCCAGCAGCTTGGCCGTGGGGAGCTCTGGGGCCAACGTCCTGACTTTC.

CDR3 DNA: TGTGCCAGCAGCCATAAAGGTAGCGGGTTCTACGAGCAGTACTTC. It is translated as CASSHKGSGFYEQYF. The V call is TRBV7-9, the J call TRBJ2-7, with 7 positions matching TRBD2. The CDR3 length is 15 residues. V was pared by 5 bases and J by 3 bases, with 10 bases of the junction left unmatched. The germline V gene has CDR1 SEHNR and CDR2 FQNEAQ (reference sequence).

In its sample, this clone was seen a few times. The J gene is TRBJ2-6, the V gene TRBV5-4, with 7 nucleotides matching TRBD1. Germline V gene lookup returns CDR1 SGHNT and CDR2 YYREEE (reference sequence). Trimming took 4 bases from V and 2 from J; bases not matched to a gene: 6. CDR3 length: 16 residues. CDR3 amino acids: CASSPTGDAGANVLTF. Written as DNA, the CDR3 is TGTGCCAGCAGCCCCACAGGGGATGCTGGGGCCAACGTCCTGACTTTC.

V and J are TRBV5-4 and TRBJ2-3; the D gene is possibly TRBD2 (6 bases). Germline V CDR1 and CDR2: SGHNT, YYREEE (reference sequence). The CDR3 runs 16 residues. Trimming cost V 4 bases and J 4 bases, with 19 bases left between them. The CDR3 DNA sequence: TGTGCCAGCAGCCTGCCGGCGGGACCATCTCCAGATACGCAGTATTTT. Translated, it gives CASSLPAGPSPDTQYF.

V gene TRBV5-1 combines with J gene TRBJ1-1, with TRBD1 matching over 10 bases. Germline-derived CDR1 and CDR2 are SGHRS and YFSETQ. This CDR3 region has 15 residues. V shed 4 bases, J shed 5 bases, and the junction held 8 bases outside the gene matches. The CDR3 loop is CASSHGTGDRTEAFF. The CDR3 nucleotides are TGCGCCAGCAGCCATGGGACAGGGGATCGGACTGAAGCTTTCTTT. Supplemented by reference TRBV5-1 and TRBJ1-1, the full variable domain reads KAGVTQTPRYLIKTRGQQVTLSCSPISGHRSVSWYQQTPGQGLQFLFEYFSETQRNKGNFPGRFSGRQFSNSRSEMNVSTLELGDSALYLCASSHGTGDRTEAFFGQGTRLTVV.

The V and J genes are TRBV14 and TRBJ2-4, with TRBD1 as a possible D gene (6 bases). The CDR3 length is 15 residues. Germline-derived CDR1 and CDR2 are SGHDN and FVKESK. The V gene lost 4 bases and the J gene lost 6 bases, with 16 bases spanning the gap. The CDR3 nucleotides are TGTGCCAGCAGCCTCCCCGGTGGCAGGGGAAACATTCAGTACTTC. Translation gives CASSLPGGRGNIQYF. Full variable domain (outside the CDR3, taken from reference TRBV14 and TRBJ2-4): EAGVTQFPSHSVIEKGQTVTLRCDPISGHDNLYWYRRVMGKEIKFLLHFVKESKQDESGMPNNRFLAERTGGTYSTLKVQPAELEDSGVYFCASSLPGGRGNIQYFGAGTRLSVL.

In regard to this clone: An end of the junction differs from the germline gene, which may be a read error. Here the CDR3 DNA reads TGCAGCGTAGAAGCGGGACAGATCACCGGGGAGCTGTTTTTT. This sequence encodes CSVEAGQITGELFF. The genes are TRBV29-1 and TRBJ2-2; D is possibly TRBD1 or TRBD2 (7 bases each). The CDR3 is made up of 14 amino acids. The germline CDR1 and CDR2 sequences are SQVTM and ANQGSEA.

The genes are TRBV11-2 and TRBJ2-6; 10 nucleotides agree with TRBD1. This CDR3 spans 19 amino acids. Trimming at V came to 5 bases and at J to 0 bases, leaving 10 bases not matched to a gene. CDR1 is SGHAT and CDR2 is FQNNGV in the germline V gene. CDR3 amino acids: CASSGRDRGTSSGANVLTF. The CDR3 DNA is TGTGCCAGCAGCGGCCGGGACAGGGGAACGAGCTCTGGGGCCAACGTCCTGACTTTC.

The V call is TRBV4-2, the J call TRBJ2-2; a possible D gene is TRBD2 (5 bases). The CDR3 has 14 amino acids. V lost 4 bases and J lost 4, with 10 bases in between. The germline V gene encodes CDR1 LGHNA and CDR2 YNFKEQ. CDR3 nucleotides: TGTGCCAGCAGCCCCGTCCGGGGCACCGGGGAGCTGTTTTTT. Protein: CASSPVRGTGELFF.

This clone has at least ten counts. J is TRBJ1-2 and V is TRBV2; D ambiguous. CDR3 length: 13 amino acids. V was cut by 2 bases and J by 4 bases, with 8 bases left in between. Germline CDR1 and CDR2: SNHLY and FYNNEI. The CDR3 region is CASSETASYGYTF. The CDR3 nucleotides read TGTGCCAGCAGTGAAACAGCCTCCTATGGCTACACCTTC.